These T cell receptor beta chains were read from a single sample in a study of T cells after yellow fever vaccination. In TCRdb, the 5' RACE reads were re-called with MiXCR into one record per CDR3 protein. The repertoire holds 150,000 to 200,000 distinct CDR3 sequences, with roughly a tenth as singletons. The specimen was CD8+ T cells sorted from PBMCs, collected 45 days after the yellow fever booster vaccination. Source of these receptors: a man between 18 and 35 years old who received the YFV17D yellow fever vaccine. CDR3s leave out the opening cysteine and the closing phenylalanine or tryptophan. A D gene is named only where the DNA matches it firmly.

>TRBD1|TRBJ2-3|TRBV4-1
ASSQPWTGDTDTQY
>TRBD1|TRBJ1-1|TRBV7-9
ASSPAPAGGKAF
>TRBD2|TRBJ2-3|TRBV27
ASSRAGGPPDTQY
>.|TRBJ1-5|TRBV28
ASIRQPSNQPQH
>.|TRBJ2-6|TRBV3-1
ASSQAGVGANVLT
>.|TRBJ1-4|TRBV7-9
ASSSWGNSATNEKLF
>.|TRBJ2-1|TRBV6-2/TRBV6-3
ASSYTGIGSGEQF
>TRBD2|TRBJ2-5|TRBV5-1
ASSLVREGETQY
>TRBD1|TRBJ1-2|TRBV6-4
ASSPGTEYGYT
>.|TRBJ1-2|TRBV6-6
ASSYSAGMGGYT
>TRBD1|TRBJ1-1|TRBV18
ASSEARTGVTEAF
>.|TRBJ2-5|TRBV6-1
ASSTRYTYPRETQY
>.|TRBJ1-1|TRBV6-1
ASSGLGNAEAF
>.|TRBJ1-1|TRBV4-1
ASSHRGSTEAF
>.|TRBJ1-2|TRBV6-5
ASSSGVSDYGYT
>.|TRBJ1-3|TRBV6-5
ASSYSRRAGNTIY